This T cell receptor beta chain was sequenced during a study of identical twins. It was template switching that added a universal primer site, and there were unique molecular identifiers on the cDNA. TCRdb reanalysed the 5' RACE reads using MiXCR and keeps one entry per CDR3 protein. Here the sample spans some 730,000 distinct CDR3 sequences, 18% being singletons. These data also formed part of another study, on T cells expressing NK-cell markers. That investigation notes: Among the experiments, several used an anti-gamma-delta TCR antibody to restrict sorting to alpha-beta TCR T cells. In 5 or 6 donors, dominant NKG2C+ clonotypes were roughly 1.0-7.0% of CD8+ T cells. HCMV specificity of the expanded NKG2C+ T cell clones was not established.

The sample consisted of PBMCs. The sequence came from a woman aged 18-29 years in good health.

The CDR3 coding sequence is TGCAGTGCCTCGTCAGGGACCGGTGAGCAGTTCTTC. Protein: CSASSGTGEQFF. V usage is TRBV20-1 and J usage is TRBJ2-1, with D possibly being TRBD1 or TRBD2 (5 bases each). This CDR3 contains 12 residues. Germline assignment: CDR1 DFQATT and CDR2 SNEGSKA (reference sequence). V was cut by 6 bases and J by 9 bases, with 15 bases left in between.